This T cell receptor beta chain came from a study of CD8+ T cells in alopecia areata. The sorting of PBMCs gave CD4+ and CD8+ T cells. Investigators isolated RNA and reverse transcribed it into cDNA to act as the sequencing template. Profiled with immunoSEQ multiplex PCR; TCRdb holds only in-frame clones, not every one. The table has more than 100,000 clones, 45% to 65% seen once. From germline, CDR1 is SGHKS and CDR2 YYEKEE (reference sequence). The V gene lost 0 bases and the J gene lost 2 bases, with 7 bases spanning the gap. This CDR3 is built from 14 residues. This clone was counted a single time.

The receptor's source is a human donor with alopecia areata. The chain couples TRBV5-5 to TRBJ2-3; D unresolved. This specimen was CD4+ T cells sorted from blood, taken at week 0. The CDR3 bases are TGTGCCAGCAGCTTGGCCGCACCCACAGATACGCAGTATTTT. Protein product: CASSLAAPTDTQYF.